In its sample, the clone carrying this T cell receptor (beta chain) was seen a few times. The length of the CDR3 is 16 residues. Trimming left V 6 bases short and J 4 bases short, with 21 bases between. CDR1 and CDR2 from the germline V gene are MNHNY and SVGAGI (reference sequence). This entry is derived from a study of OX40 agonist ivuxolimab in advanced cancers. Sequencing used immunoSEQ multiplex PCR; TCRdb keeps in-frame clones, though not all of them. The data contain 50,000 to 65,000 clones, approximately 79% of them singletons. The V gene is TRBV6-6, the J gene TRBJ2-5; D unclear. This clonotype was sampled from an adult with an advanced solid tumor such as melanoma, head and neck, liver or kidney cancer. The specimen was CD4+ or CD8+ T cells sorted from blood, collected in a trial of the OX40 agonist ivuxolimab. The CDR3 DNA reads TGTGCCAGCAGCCTCGACGTATCCCCCTTTCGAGAGACCCAGTACTTC. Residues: CASSLDVSPFRETQYF.